These 32 T cell receptor beta chains were sequenced from one sample in a study of T cell responses to AZD1222 COVID-19 vaccine. Profiling relied on immunoSEQ multiplex PCR, and the TCRdb table lists in-frame clones only, not all of them. This repertoire shows more than 85,000 clones, 70% to 90% found once; its top ten account for 6% to 9%. The starting material was peripheral blood, obtained on day 0 of AZD1222 vaccination. The receptors shown here come from an adult in good health.

Only a few counts were recorded for this clone. The CDR3 DNA reads as TGTGCCAGCAGTCCGTCGCGATTACAGGGGTATGGCTACACCTTC. Translating it yields CASSPSRLQGYGYTF. The J gene is TRBJ1-2, the V gene TRBV5-6, with TRBD1 matching over 7 bases. The V gene's germline CDR1 is SGHDT and CDR2 YYEEEE. V was pared by 5 bases and J by 5 bases, with 12 bases of the junction left unmatched. The CDR3 spans 15 residues.

As for this clone: Other DNA sequences in this sample translate to the same CDR3. The CDR3 here is CASRGQGRADTQYF. The CDR3 region has the DNA TGTGCCAGCAGAGGACAGGGACGGGCAGATACGCAGTATTTT. V and J are TRBV7-9 and TRBJ2-3; 8 bases are shared with TRBD1. The CDR3 is made up of 14 amino acids. The trim removed 6 bases at V and 4 bases at J, leaving 6 bases unmatched. Per the germline V gene, CDR1 is SEHNR and CDR2 is FQNEAQ (reference sequence). The full variable domain, with the rest looked up from reference TRBV7-9 and TRBJ2-3, is DTGVSQNPRHKITKRGQNVTFRCDPISEHNRLYWYRQTLGQGPEFLTYFQNEAQLEKSRLLSDRFSAERPKGSFSTLEIQRTEQGDSAMYLCASRGQGRADTQYFGPGTRLTVL.

This chain joins TRBV18 and TRBJ2-5; 7 bases fit TRBD1. V lost 1 base, J lost 3 bases, and 5 bases stayed unmatched. This CDR3 spans 15 amino acids. Germline values: CDR1 KGHSH, CDR2 LQKENI. The CDR3 bases are TGTGCCAGCTCACCACAGGGGGCGATTAAAGAGACCCAGTACTTC. This translates into CASSPQGAIKETQYF. The full variable domain, with the rest looked up from reference TRBV18 and TRBJ2-5, is NAGVMQNPRHLVRRRGQEARLRCSPMKGHSHVYWYRQLPEEGLKFMVYLQKENIIDESGMPKERFSAEFPKEGPSILRIQQVVRGDSAAYFCASSPQGAIKETQYFGPGTRLLVL.

There are a few counts of this clone. The rearrangement joins TRBV19 to TRBJ2-1; 9 bases map to TRBD2. This CDR3 region has 15 residues. V shed 3 bases and J 4 bases; nucleotides not matched to a gene: 4. The V gene's germline CDR1 is LNHDA and CDR2 SQIVND (reference sequence). This CDR3 is CASSMAGGGYNEQFF. The CDR3 coding sequence is TGTGCCAGTAGTATGGCGGGAGGGGGGTACAATGAGCAGTTCTTC.

The CDR3 region has the DNA TGTGCCAGCAGTTACTCGTTGCAGGGGGGCGAAAAACTGTTTTTT. This gives the protein CASSYSLQGGEKLFF. This chain links TRBV6-5 with TRBJ1-4, with 7 nucleotides matching TRBD1. Germline values: CDR1 MNHEY, CDR2 SVGAGI. J was trimmed by 8 bases and V by 0 bases; bases with no gene match: 6. The CDR3 contains 15 residues.

This chain connects TRBV10-1 to TRBJ2-5; tentative D call: TRBD1 (5 bases). V lost 0 bases, J lost 2 bases, and 10 bases lay in between. This CDR3 region has 15 residues. Looked up from germline, CDR1 is WNHNN and CDR2 is SYGVQD (reference sequence). The CDR3 here is CASSESLKGQETQYF. The CDR3 DNA is TGCGCCAGCAGTGAGTCGCTCAAGGGGCAAGAGACCCAGTACTTC.

The J gene is TRBJ1-4, the V gene TRBV3-1 (or the pseudogene TRBV3-2); D ambiguous. The CDR3 totals 14 residues. Per the germline V gene, CDR1 is LGHDT and CDR2 is YNNKEL (reference sequence). Trimming stripped 5 bases from V and 6 bases from J, with 13 bases between. CDR3 sequence reads: CASSARGRDEKLFF. The CDR3 DNA reads as TGTGCCAGCAGCGCCCGCGGGCGCGATGAAAAACTGTTTTTT.

The rearrangement uses TRBV18 and TRBJ2-1; D ambiguous. Looked up from germline, CDR1 is KGHSH and CDR2 is LQKENI. V shed 5 bases and J shed 2 bases, with 10 bases lying between them. This CDR3 region has 14 residues. The CDR3 here is CASSEGIPYNEQFF. As DNA, the CDR3 is TGTGCCAGCTCAGAAGGGATCCCCTACAATGAGCAGTTCTTC.

This sequence joins TRBV12-3 or TRBV12-4 and TRBJ2-2, with 7 bases aligning to TRBD2. V shed 6 bases, J shed 6 bases, and the junction held 4 bases outside the gene matches. This CDR3 has 13 amino acids. The CDR3 protein is CASSPTSAGELFF. The CDR3 nucleotides are TGTGCCAGCAGCCCCACTAGCGCCGGGGAGCTGTTTTTT.

The CDR3 DNA sequence: TGTGCCAGCACCCCATCGGAGAGGGAGGTCTCCTACGAGCAGTACTTC. It encodes CASTPSEREVSYEQYF. This chain joins TRBV4-2 and TRBJ2-7; tentatively, D is TRBD2 (6 bases). Per the germline V gene, CDR1 is LGHNA and CDR2 is YNFKEQ. The CDR3 runs 16 residues. Trimming took 7 bases from V and 0 from J, leaving 19 bases between them.

The sample holds a few counts of this clone. V gene TRBV4-3 combines with J gene TRBJ2-2, with TRBD1 as a possible D gene (6 bases). The germline V gene encodes CDR1 LGHNA and CDR2 YSLEER. Trimming pared 4 bases from V and 0 bases from J, leaving 9 bases between. The CDR3 loop spans 15 amino acids. CDR3 bases: TGCGCCAGCAGCCTGGGGGCTCCGAACACCGGGGAGCTGTTTTTT. This codes for CASSLGAPNTGELFF.

The chain carries TRBV5-1 and TRBJ2-5; 7 bases match TRBD1. CDR1 and CDR2 from the germline V gene are SGHRS and YFSETQ. J lost 1 base, V lost 4 bases, and 4 bases had no gene match. The CDR3 totals 14 residues. This chain's CDR3 is CASSPGQFQETQYF. In DNA form, the CDR3 reads TGCGCCAGCAGCCCGGGACAGTTCCAAGAGACCCAGTACTTC.

The gene calls are TRBV13 and TRBJ1-6, with 9 nucleotides matching TRBD1. CDR3 length: 14 amino acids. Germline V gives CDR1 PRHDT, CDR2 FYEKMQ (reference sequence). The V segment lost 5 bases and the J segment 10 bases; nucleotides outside the gene matches: 6. The chain's CDR3 is CASSQRDRASPLHF. In DNA, the CDR3 is TGTGCCAGCAGCCAACGGGACAGGGCCTCACCCCTCCACTTT. Drawing the rest from reference TRBV13 and TRBJ1-6, the complete variable domain is AAGVIQSPRHLIKEKRETATLKCYPIPRHDTVYWYQQGPGQDPQFLISFYEKMQSDKGSIPDRFSAQQFSDYHSELNMSSLELGDSALYFCASSQRDRASPLHFGNGTRLTVT.

J is TRBJ2-2 and V is TRBV7-2; TRBD2 matches 7 bases. Germline V lookup: CDR1 SGHTA, CDR2 FQGNSA. The V and J ends lost 3 bases and 6 bases, in that order; junction bases with no gene match: 7. This CDR3 has 15 residues. The CDR3 loop reads CASSFGGSFAGELFF. In DNA, the CDR3 is TGTGCCAGCAGCTTCGGGGGGAGTTTCGCCGGGGAGCTGTTTTTT.

There are a few counts of this clone. The V and J genes are TRBV19 and TRBJ2-1; TRBD2 matches at 13 bases. This CDR3 spans 16 amino acids. The V and J ends lost 4 bases and 6 bases, in that order; junction bases with no gene match: 6. Germline V CDR1 and CDR2: LNHDA, SQIVND (reference sequence). CDR3 residues: CASSSLGLAGANEQFF. CDR3 nucleotide sequence: TGTGCCAGTAGTAGTCTCGGACTAGCGGGAGCCAATGAGCAGTTCTTC.

CDR3 protein: CASSVRGRAETGELFF. CDR3 nucleotides: TGTGCCAGCAGCGTACGTGGGAGGGCGGAGACCGGGGAGCTGTTTTTT. This sequence joins TRBV9 and TRBJ2-2; 7 bases line up with TRBD2. CDR3 length equals 16 residues. Germline V gene sequence: CDR1 SGDLS, CDR2 YYNGEE. The trim removed 1 base at V and 5 bases at J, leaving 8 bases unmatched. Looking up the rest from reference TRBV9 and TRBJ2-2 gives the full variable domain: DSGVTQTPKHLITATGQRVTLRCSPRSGDLSVYWYQQSLDQGLQFLIQYYNGEERAKGNILERFSAQQFPDLHSELNLSSLELGDSALYFCASSVRGRAETGELFFGEGSRLTVL.

This chain joins TRBV7-2 and TRBJ1-2, with 9 bases fitting TRBD1. The length of the CDR3 is 15 residues. Germline CDR1 SGHTA, CDR2 FQGNSA. The junction had 7 bases not matched to a gene; V was cut back by 5 bases and J by 3 bases. The CDR3, as DNA: TGTGCCAGCAGCCATTTGGGACAGGGTGACTATGGCTACACCTTC. Residues: CASSHLGQGDYGYTF.

The chain has TRBV5-1 and TRBJ1-2; 7 bases match TRBD1. V shed 5 bases and J 2 bases; nucleotides not matched to a gene: 12. The CDR3 extends over 16 amino acids. Germline assignment: CDR1 SGHRS and CDR2 YFSETQ. CDR3 nucleotides: TGCGCCAGCAGTCACGCCCCGGGACAGAGAAACTATGGCTACACCTTC. Protein: CASSHAPGQRNYGYTF.

This clone was seen a single time. The chain employs TRBV9 and TRBJ2-5; D remains unclear. Trimming took 0 bases from V and 7 from J, leaving 10 bases between them. The CDR3 sequence is 13 residues long. Germline CDR1 reads SGDLS; CDR2 reads YYNGEE. The DNA of the CDR3 is TGTGCCAGCAGCGTAGAGGTGGGTGTGACCCAGTACTTC. Protein: CASSVEVGVTQYF.

The rearrangement links TRBV11-2 to TRBJ1-6; possible D gene TRBD1, 5 bases. CDR1 SGHAT and CDR2 FQNNGV come from the germline V gene. Trimming shortened V by 5 bases and J by 7 bases, and 18 bases separated the two germline ends. CDR3 size: 16 residues. CDR3 coding DNA: TGTGCCAGCAGCCCTCCCTCCGGGACGGTAAATTCACCCCTCCACTTT. This translates into CASSPPSGTVNSPLHF.

The gene calls are TRBV18 and TRBJ1-4; D not certain. Germline assignment: CDR1 KGHSH and CDR2 LQKENI. This CDR3 has 14 residues. V dropped 0 bases and J dropped 7 bases, with 9 bases sitting between them. As DNA, the CDR3 is TGTGCCAGCTCACCACCGAATGGAGGTGAAAAACTGTTTTTT. It translates to CASSPPNGGEKLFF.

V and J are TRBV5-1 and TRBJ1-3, with D possibly TRBD1 on 5 matching bases. Germline V lookup: CDR1 SGHRS, CDR2 YFSETQ. Trimming took off 4 bases at V and 0 bases at J, with 11 bases between the two ends. There are 15 residues in the CDR3. The CDR3 DNA reads as TGCGCCAGCAGCCCCGACAGTGTCTCTGGAAACACCATATATTTT. Protein: CASSPDSVSGNTIYF.

The V call is TRBV7-2, the J call TRBJ2-1; D unresolved. The CDR3 loop spans 15 amino acids. CDR1 is SGHTA, CDR2 FQGNSA, per germline. V lost 4 bases to trimming and J lost 0 bases, with 10 bases between them. In nucleotides, the CDR3 is TGTGCCAGCAGCTGGATTCTAAGCTCCTACAATGAGCAGTTCTTC. It codes for CASSWILSSYNEQFF.

This chain connects TRBV19 to TRBJ1-6; D remains ambiguous. CDR3 length equals 14 residues. Germline CDR1 and CDR2: LNHDA and SQIVND (reference sequence). Deletions cut 6 bases from V and 7 bases from J, with 13 bases between. Here the CDR3 DNA reads TGTGCCAGTAGGGGCGATCCCATAAATTCACCCCTCCACTTT. Protein product: CASRGDPINSPLHF.

The V call is TRBV19, the J call TRBJ2-4, with 7 bases identical to TRBD1. Unmatched junction bases numbered 22, after V lost 6 bases and J lost 2 bases. This CDR3 region has 20 residues. The germline V gene encodes CDR1 LNHDA and CDR2 SQIVND (reference sequence). The CDR3 DNA reads as TGTGCCAGTAGCTCTCGGGCTGAGGGGGCGCAAAGGGAAACCAAAAACATTCAGTACTTC. It yields the protein CASSSRAEGAQRETKNIQYF. Looking up the rest from reference TRBV19 and TRBJ2-4 gives the full variable domain: DGGITQSPKYLFRKEGQNVTLSCEQNLNHDAMYWYRQDPGQGLRLIYYSQIVNDFQKGDIAEGYSVSREKKESFPLTVTSAQKNPTAFYLCASSSRAEGAQRETKNIQYFGAGTRLSVL.

J is TRBJ2-3 and V is TRBV5-1; D tentatively fits TRBD1 or TRBD2 (5 bases each). Germline assignment: CDR1 SGHRS and CDR2 YFSETQ. Trimming left V 4 bases short and J 5 bases short, with 14 bases between. The length of the CDR3 is 14 residues. The CDR3 DNA sequence: TGCGCCAGCAGCCCCACCGGGGCGGAAGATACGCAGTATTTT. It codes for CASSPTGAEDTQYF.

The rearrangement joins TRBV3-1 (or the pseudogene TRBV3-2) to TRBJ1-3; D unclear. The CDR3 consists of 13 residues. V lost 3 bases, J lost 7 bases, and 10 bases lay in between. CDR1 is LGHDT and CDR2 is YNNKEL in the germline V gene (reference sequence). CDR3 residues: CASSQGCGNTIYF. CDR3 in DNA: TGTGCCAGCAGCCAGGGGTGCGGGAACACCATATATTTT.

The chain carries TRBV19 and TRBJ1-1; no clear D gene. CDR1 is LNHDA and CDR2 is SQIVND in the germline V gene (reference sequence). V lost 3 bases and J 0 bases, leaving 5 bases between the germline ends. CDR3 length: 13 residues. DNA of the CDR3: TGTGCCAGTAGTATCAGAATGAACACTGAAGCTTTCTTT. This translates into CASSIRMNTEAFF. Variable domain in full (rest from reference TRBV19 and TRBJ1-1): DGGITQSPKYLFRKEGQNVTLSCEQNLNHDAMYWYRQDPGQGLRLIYYSQIVNDFQKGDIAEGYSVSREKKESFPLTVTSAQKNPTAFYLCASSIRMNTEAFFGQGTRLTVV.

The DNA of the CDR3 is TGTGCCAGCAGCTTAGGTGGCCAGCCGACGGGTCGCAATGAGCAGTTCTTC. It translates to CASSLGGQPTGRNEQFF. The chain combines TRBV11-2 with TRBJ2-1; no firm D call. CDR3 length: 17 residues. Germline values: CDR1 SGHAT, CDR2 FQNNGV. Trimming pared 1 base from V and 6 bases from J, leaving 19 bases between.

The chain carries TRBV4-3 and TRBJ1-6, with 8 bases identical to TRBD1. Germline lookup yields CDR1 LGHNA and CDR2 YSLEER. The V gene end was trimmed by 2 bases and the J gene end by 7 bases; junction bases not matched to a gene: 4. CDR3 length equals 15 residues. CDR3 DNA: TGCGCCAGCAGCCAACGGACAGGGCCGAATTCACCCCTCCACTTT. It encodes CASSQRTGPNSPLHF.

The V call is TRBV10-3, the J call TRBJ2-7; the match to TRBD2 covers 7 bases. J gave up 7 bases and V 2 bases, and 11 bases lay outside the gene matches. Germline V gene lookup returns CDR1 ENHRY and CDR2 SYGVKD. There are 15 residues in the CDR3. DNA for the CDR3: TGTGCCATCAGTGAGGGGGTAGCGGGTGTGGGGGAGCAGTACTTC. Translation: CAISEGVAGVGEQYF.

CDR3 sequence (DNA): TGTGCCAGCAGCTCGTATCGGACGGAGAATGGCTACACCTTC. Its translation: CASSSYRTENGYTF. This chain uses TRBV7-9 with TRBJ1-2; D is ambiguous. V shed 4 bases and J shed 6 bases, with 15 bases lying between them. Germline V lookup: CDR1 SEHNR, CDR2 FQNEAQ (reference sequence). The CDR3 spans 14 residues.